Shown below are 9 T cell receptor beta chains from a single sample sequenced in a study of cytomegalovirus exposure and HLA in healthy donors. Vbeta (60) and Jbeta (13) primers were used in the PCR. The assay was immunoSEQ multiplex PCR, and TCRdb's table has in-frame clones only and misses some. The table records about 160,000 clones, roughly four fifths of them present only once. The specimen sequenced was PBMCs. Receptors originate from a male donor in good health and CMV-seropositive.

This chain's CDR3 is CASSSLTGDGSPLHF. Here the CDR3 DNA reads TGTGCCAGCAGCTCCCTGACAGGGGACGGATCACCCCTCCACTTT. The chain links TRBV7-2 to TRBJ1-6, with 8 bases that match TRBD1. The V gene end was trimmed by 4 bases and the J gene end by 10 bases; junction bases not matched to a gene: 9. The length of the CDR3 is 15 residues. Germline CDR1 SGHTA, CDR2 FQGNSA. The variable domain in full, completed from reference TRBV7-2 and TRBJ1-6, reads GAGVSQSPSNKVTEKGKDVELRCDPISGHTALYWYRQSLGQGLEFLIYFQGNSAPDKSGLPSDRFSAERTGGSVSTLTIQRTQQEDSAVYLCASSSLTGDGSPLHFGNGTRLTVT.

CDR3 in DNA: TGTGCCAGCAGTCCCCACGGGAGACTCTCCTACAATGAGCAGTTCTTC. Protein: CASSPHGRLSYNEQFF. The chain employs TRBV5-4 and TRBJ2-1; perhaps TRBD2 as D (6 bases). V lost 5 bases and J lost 0, with 15 bases in between. The length of the CDR3 is 16 residues. Per the germline V gene, CDR1 is SGHNT and CDR2 is YYREEE (reference sequence).

This clone has a single count. V is TRBV19 and J is TRBJ2-5, with 9 bases identical to TRBD1. V dropped 6 bases and J dropped 4; count of bases not matched to a gene: 9. This CDR3 contains 15 residues. The germline V gene encodes CDR1 LNHDA and CDR2 SQIVND (reference sequence). CDR3 residues: CASSGGQGRRETQYF. The CDR3 DNA reads as TGTGCCAGTAGCGGGGGACAGGGTAGGCGAGAGACCCAGTACTTC.

The chain joins TRBV21-1 to TRBJ1-4. TRBV21-1 is noted as a pseudogene. CDR3 size: 15 residues. CDR3 sequence: CASDGRAEAYRKLFF. CDR3 nucleotide sequence: TGTGCCAGCGACGGGCGGGCGGAGGCCTACCGAAAACTGTTTTTT.

In its sample, this clone was seen a few times. This sequence joins TRBV4-2 and TRBJ1-2; D is perhaps TRBD1 (5 bases). V lost 1 base and J 3 bases, leaving 15 bases between the germline ends. Germline CDR1 reads LGHNA; CDR2 reads YNFKEQ. This CDR3 is 16 amino acids long. CDR3 nucleotide sequence: TGTGCCAGCAGCCAAGGTCCCGAGGCCAGGGACTATGGCTACACCTTC. Translating it yields CASSQGPEARDYGYTF.

This chain links TRBV27 with TRBJ2-1; 8 nucleotides align to TRBD2. Germline CDR1 is MNHEY and CDR2 is SMNVEV (reference sequence). The CDR3 is 14 amino acids. Trimming removed 8 bases from V and 2 bases from J; junction bases left unmatched: 5. CDR3 loop: CASRGGFAYNEQFF. For the CDR3, the DNA is TGTGCCAGCCGGGGGGGCTTTGCCTACAATGAGCAGTTCTTC.

A single count supports this clone. This chain uses TRBV28 with TRBJ1-2; TRBD1 is a possible D gene (6 bases). The CDR3 spans 13 residues. Germline CDR1 and CDR2: MDHEN and SYDVKM. V lost 6 bases and J 5 bases, leaving 13 bases between the germline ends. The CDR3 DNA follows: TGTGCCAGCAGCGCACCAGGGGTTTATGGCTACACCTTC. It codes for CASSAPGVYGYTF.

As concerns this clone: Additional DNA sequences in this sample encode the identical CDR3. The chain employs TRBV29-1 and TRBJ1-2, with 10 bases fitting TRBD1. The CDR3 extends over 13 amino acids. V was pared by 6 bases and J by 2 bases, with 3 bases of the junction left unmatched. From germline, CDR1 is SQVTM and CDR2 ANQGSEA. CDR3 region: CSVGTGANYGYTF. DNA of the CDR3: TGCAGCGTGGGGACAGGGGCCAACTATGGCTACACCTTC.

The chain combines TRBV10-3 with TRBJ1-2; the match to TRBD1 covers 8 bases. The CDR3 extends over 13 amino acids. Germline V lookup: CDR1 ENHRY, CDR2 SYGVKD. The trim removed 7 bases at V and 4 bases at J, leaving 5 bases unmatched. The CDR3 loop is CAITQGAGYGYTF. The CDR3 DNA follows: TGTGCCATCACGCAGGGGGCGGGCTATGGCTACACCTTC.